The 8 T cell receptor beta chains in this list originate from one sample, sequenced in a study of blood T cell repertoires in COVID-19. Profiled with immunoSEQ multiplex PCR; TCRdb holds only in-frame clones, not every one. Altogether some 260,000 clones are present, approximately 88% being singletons, with the ten largest covering around 9.6%. What was sequenced was peripheral blood. Source of these receptors: a woman aged 70-85 years with COVID-19, enrolled during active disease.

The genes are TRBV11-2 and TRBJ2-7; TRBD2 agrees at 9 bases. Germline-derived CDR1 and CDR2 are SGHAT and FQNNGV. Unmatched junction bases numbered 3, after V lost 3 bases and J lost 0 bases. This CDR3 is 15 amino acids long. The CDR3 sequence is CASSLGLANSYEQYF. CDR3 DNA: TGTGCCAGCAGCTTGGGACTAGCTAACTCCTACGAGCAGTACTTC.

The chain uses TRBV5-1 and TRBJ1-5, with 7 nucleotides matching TRBD1. The CDR3 consists of 14 residues. The trim removed 4 bases at V and 4 bases at J, leaving 5 bases unmatched. Per the germline V gene, CDR1 is SGHRS and CDR2 is YFSETQ. The CDR3 nucleotides are TGCGCCAGCAGCGGGGGACAGCCTAATCAGCCCCAGCATTTT. This codes for CASSGGQPNQPQHF.

In its sample, this clone was seen once. The V gene is TRBV2, the J gene TRBJ1-2; D is undetermined. Between the trimmed V and J ends, which lost 1 base and 7 bases, there was a span of 10 bases. CDR1 SNHLY and CDR2 FYNNEI come from the germline V gene. The CDR3 runs 13 residues. The CDR3 is CASSEGKLPGYTF. The CDR3 DNA sequence: TGTGCCAGCAGTGAAGGTAAGCTTCCTGGCTACACCTTC.

This sequence joins TRBV15 and TRBJ1-5; D is unclear. This CDR3 is 14 amino acids long. V lost 6 bases and J lost 3, with 12 bases in between. Germline CDR1 is LNHNV and CDR2 is YYDKDF (reference sequence). The CDR3 sequence is CATRVGGNNQPQHF. Written as DNA, the CDR3 is TGTGCCACCAGAGTAGGAGGGAACAATCAGCCCCAGCATTTT.

The V call is TRBV5-4, the J call TRBJ2-7; D unresolved. V gave up 4 bases and J gave up 3 bases, with 11 bases separating them. Germline V gene lookup returns CDR1 SGHNT and CDR2 YYREEE (reference sequence). The CDR3 consists of 13 residues. CDR3 residues: CASSLDIIYEQYF. CDR3 DNA sequence: TGTGCCAGCAGCCTCGACATTATCTACGAGCAGTACTTC.

The chain is built from TRBV28 and TRBJ2-2; D is undetermined. Trimming cost V 7 bases and J 3 bases, with 6 bases left between them. This CDR3 has 12 amino acids. Germline V gene lookup returns CDR1 MDHEN and CDR2 SYDVKM. This chain's CDR3 is CASNSYTGELFF. The DNA for the CDR3 is TGTGCCAGCAATTCCTACACCGGGGAGCTGTTTTTT.

The chain joins TRBV19 to TRBJ2-6; 7 bases line up with TRBD1. The junction had 15 bases not matched to a gene; V was cut back by 3 bases and J by 4 bases. The CDR3 spans 19 residues. Per germline, CDR1 LNHDA and CDR2 SQIVND (reference sequence). The DNA of the CDR3 is TGTGCCAGTAGTATCTCCGTCAGACAGGGTCCAGGGGGGGCCAACGTCCTGACTTTC. Its protein is CASSISVRQGPGGANVLTF.

The chain carries TRBV5-1 and TRBJ1-2, with unresolved D. This CDR3 has 14 residues. V lost 0 bases to trimming and J lost 1 base, with 7 bases between them. CDR1 and CDR2 from the germline V gene are SGHRS and YFSETQ. The CDR3 coding sequence is TGCGCCAGCAGCTTGGGGACTCTTAACTATGGCTACACCTTC. Its protein is CASSLGTLNYGYTF.